These 19 T cell receptor beta chains were sequenced from one sample in a study of beta chain features in type 1 diabetes. TCRB transcripts that were expressed got sequenced, as all of the isolated RNA had been reverse transcribed. Assay: immunoSEQ multiplex PCR; the TCRdb copy retains only in-frame clones and omits some. The table has some 900,000 clones, roughly 15% seen once; the top ten hold about 0.02%. The specimen was naive CD4+ T cells from blood. These receptors were collected from a woman under 30 in good health.

The chain uses TRBV9 and TRBJ2-1; 10 nucleotides align to TRBD2. The junction had 2 bases not matched to a gene; V was cut back by 3 bases and J by 2 bases. The CDR3 has 15 amino acids. CDR1 and CDR2 from the germline V gene are SGDLS and YYNGEE. The DNA for the CDR3 is TGTGCCAGCAGCGCCACTAGCGGGACCTACAATGAGCAGTTCTTC. Translated, it gives CASSATSGTYNEQFF.

This clone appeared a few times. The chain carries TRBV11-2 and TRBJ1-2, with a tentative D call TRBD1 (5 bases). V gave up 1 base and J gave up 6 bases, with 12 bases separating them. Germline loops: CDR1 SGHAT, CDR2 FQNNGV. This CDR3 has 14 residues. Here the CDR3 DNA reads TGTGCCAGCAGCTTAGTTCAGGGCCTAGATGGCTACACCTTC. Amino acids: CASSLVQGLDGYTF.

This clone turned up a few times. The rearrangement uses TRBV10-2 and TRBJ1-2; D unresolved. V lost 3 bases to trimming and J lost 2 bases, with 7 bases between them. Germline V gives CDR1 WSHSY, CDR2 SAAADI. This CDR3 region has 13 residues. DNA for the CDR3: TGCGCCAGCAGTGATCCGGGAAACTATGGCTACACCTTC. Translated: CASSDPGNYGYTF.

This clone was picked up a small number of times. This chain uses TRBV5-5 with TRBJ1-1; a possible D gene is TRBD1 (6 bases). Trimming shortened V by 0 bases and J by 6 bases, and 12 bases separated the two germline ends. CDR3 length: 14 amino acids. In germline, CDR1 is SGHKS, CDR2 YYEKEE (reference sequence). CDR3 sequence: CASSLETGVAEAFF. In DNA form, the CDR3 reads TGTGCCAGCAGCTTGGAGACAGGCGTCGCTGAAGCTTTCTTT.

The rearrangement links TRBV4-3 to TRBJ1-6; weak D call: TRBD1 (6 bases). The CDR3 consists of 17 residues. Germline lookup yields CDR1 LGHNA and CDR2 YSLEER. The V end lost 0 bases, the J end lost 2 bases, and 11 bases lay between the germline ends. CDR3 DNA: TGCGCCAGCAGCCAAGATCTCCCAGGGGCCTATAATTCACCCCTCCACTTT. Translation: CASSQDLPGAYNSPLHF.

This clone was seen more than once but under ten times. This rearrangement joins TRBV2 to TRBJ2-7; D gene unclear. The CDR3 consists of 14 residues. V lost 3 bases to trimming and J lost 3 bases, with 12 bases between them. Per the germline V gene, CDR1 is SNHLY and CDR2 is FYNNEI. The CDR3 DNA sequence: TGTGCCAGCAGTGACCCCCGTGGTATCTACGAGCAGTACTTC. Its translation: CASSDPRGIYEQYF. Variable domain in full (rest from reference TRBV2 and TRBJ2-7): EPEVTQTPSHQVTQMGQEVILRCVPISNHLYFYWYRQILGQKVEFLVSFYNNEISEKSEIFDDQFSVERPDGSNFTLKIRSTKLEDSAMYFCASSDPRGIYEQYFGPGTRLTVT.

This clone was recorded a few times. The chain employs TRBV6-6 and TRBJ2-7; D unresolved. Germline CDR1 reads MNHNY; CDR2 reads SVGAGI (reference sequence). V dropped 2 bases and J dropped 1 base, with 12 bases sitting between them. The CDR3 is made up of 15 amino acids. The CDR3 nucleotides read TGTGCCAGCAGTTACGTCCTATTACGGTCCTACGAGCAGTACTTC. This codes for CASSYVLLRSYEQYF.

This chain links TRBV7-2 with TRBJ2-5, with D hard to call. Germline CDR1 SGHTA, CDR2 FQGNSA. CDR3 size: 15 residues. Trimming removed 5 bases from V and 7 bases from J, with 20 bases in between. CDR3 sequence reads: CASSHSARGYGTQYF. CDR3 nucleotide sequence: TGTGCCAGCAGCCACAGTGCTCGAGGCTACGGGACCCAGTACTTC.

This clone has only a few counts. This chain links TRBV12-5 with TRBJ2-1, with a tentative D call TRBD2 (6 bases). Germline values: CDR1 LGHNT, CDR2 FRNRAP. The ends were cut back, 1 base at V and 7 bases at J, with 14 bases in the middle. The CDR3 is 15 amino acids. CDR3 sequence (DNA): TGTGCTAGTGGTTTGGGGCGGGAACCCCTTAATGAGCAGTTCTTC. This gives the protein CASGLGREPLNEQFF.

The gene calls are TRBV7-9 and TRBJ2-1; 7 nucleotides agree with TRBD2. The V gene's germline CDR1 is SEHNR and CDR2 FQNEAQ (reference sequence). The trim removed 1 base at V and 5 bases at J, leaving 14 bases unmatched. This CDR3 has 18 residues. CDR3 nucleotides: TGTGCCAGCAGCTTAGTCCCCTCGCTAGCGGAAAAACACAATGAGCAGTTCTTC. It specifies CASSLVPSLAEKHNEQFF. Variable domain in full (rest from reference TRBV7-9 and TRBJ2-1): DTGVSQNPRHKITKRGQNVTFRCDPISEHNRLYWYRQTLGQGPEFLTYFQNEAQLEKSRLLSDRFSAERPKGSFSTLEIQRTEQGDSAMYLCASSLVPSLAEKHNEQFFGPGTRLTVL.

A note on this clone: This CDR3 is also generated by other DNA sequences in the sample. The chain employs TRBV18 and TRBJ2-7, with 8 bases identical to TRBD1. This CDR3 spans 14 amino acids. With 6 bases clipped from V and 3 bases from J, the junction kept 7 bases outside the gene matches. Germline loops: CDR1 KGHSH, CDR2 LQKENI. Written as DNA, the CDR3 is TGTGCCAGCTCCCCAGGGGGCGGAAGCTACGAGCAGTACTTC. Translating gives CASSPGGGSYEQYF.

The J gene is TRBJ2-3, the V gene TRBV5-4, with D unclear. Germline CDR1 and CDR2: SGHNT and YYREEE (reference sequence). V dropped 7 bases and J dropped 1 base, with 10 bases sitting between them. The CDR3 loop spans 13 amino acids. DNA of the CDR3: TGTGCCAGCGCCGGAGTTGGCACAGATACGCAGTATTTT. Amino acids: CASAGVGTDTQYF. Using reference TRBV5-4 and TRBJ2-3 for the parts outside the CDR3, the full variable domain is ETGVTQSPTHLIKTRGQQVTLRCSSQSGHNTVSWYQQALGQGPQFIFQYYREEENGRGNFPPRFSGLQFPNYSSELNVNALELDDSALYLCASAGVGTDTQYFGPGTRLTVL.

Here the CDR3 DNA reads TGTGCCAGCAGCTTAGTGTATGCGGTCGACGAGCAGTACTTC. Residues: CASSLVYAVDEQYF. This chain uses TRBV7-2 with TRBJ2-7; no clear D gene. This CDR3 is 14 amino acids long. Looked up from germline, CDR1 is SGHTA and CDR2 is FQGNSA. V was shortened by 1 base and J by 5 bases, with 12 bases between the two germline ends.

This clone was seen more than once but under ten times. The chain links TRBV9 to TRBJ2-3, with D uncertain. V was trimmed by 0 bases and J by 1 base, leaving 12 bases between them. CDR3 length equals 16 residues. The germline V gene encodes CDR1 SGDLS and CDR2 YYNGEE. For the CDR3, the DNA is TGTGCCAGCAGCGTAGCTACGTTTGGGGGCACAGATACGCAGTATTTT. This codes for CASSVATFGGTDTQYF. Complete variable domain (other parts from reference TRBV9 and TRBJ2-3): DSGVTQTPKHLITATGQRVTLRCSPRSGDLSVYWYQQSLDQGLQFLIQYYNGEERAKGNILERFSAQQFPDLHSELNLSSLELGDSALYFCASSVATFGGTDTQYFGPGTRLTVL.

This clone appeared a single time. The V gene is TRBV7-3, the J gene TRBJ2-7; TRBD2 aligns across 9 bases. The J segment lost 4 bases and the V segment lost 5 bases, leaving 9 bases of the junction unmatched. This CDR3 is built from 15 residues. Germline CDR1 is SGHTA and CDR2 is FQGTGA. In nucleotides, the CDR3 is TGTGCCAGCAGCATCAGAGCGGGAGGACCTTACGAGCAGTACTTC. Protein: CASSIRAGGPYEQYF.

The gene calls are TRBV28 and TRBJ1-2; no reliable D call. Germline values: CDR1 MDHEN, CDR2 SYDVKM. The CDR3 has 15 amino acids. With 5 bases removed from V and 4 bases from J, the gap between germline ends came to 17 bases. The CDR3 loop is CASSTASEGTYGYTF. The CDR3 coding sequence is TGTGCCAGCAGTACCGCATCGGAGGGTACCTATGGCTACACCTTC.

This clone has a handful of counts. This chain links TRBV2 with TRBJ1-1; D unresolved. Between the trimmed V and J ends, which lost 5 bases and 0 bases, there was a span of 7 bases. CDR1 is SNHLY and CDR2 is FYNNEI in the germline V gene. The length of the CDR3 is 13 residues. The DNA of the CDR3 is TGTGCCAGCAGTTCTTACTTGAACACTGAAGCTTTCTTT. This sequence encodes CASSSYLNTEAFF.

The chain carries TRBV28 and TRBJ1-4, with 7 bases aligning to TRBD1. The germline CDR1 and CDR2 sequences are MDHEN and SYDVKM. The CDR3 runs 14 residues. Trimming at V came to 5 bases and at J to 3 bases, leaving 3 bases not matched to a gene. The CDR3 DNA reads TGTGCCAGCAGTAGAGGGGGCCCTAATGAAAAACTGTTTTTT. It is translated as CASSRGGPNEKLFF.

This clone has a handful of counts. The rearrangement uses TRBV6-5 and TRBJ1-5; TRBD1 is a possible D gene (5 bases). There are 14 residues in the CDR3. Germline CDR1 and CDR2: MNHEY and SVGAGI. V lost 5 bases to trimming and J lost 2 bases, with 10 bases between them. The CDR3 bases are TGTGCCAGCAGTGTGGGGGTGGGCAATCAGCCCCAGCATTTT. It codes for CASSVGVGNQPQHF.